This T cell receptor beta chain was sequenced in a study of blood T cell repertoires in COVID-19. Study-wide context: COVID-19 samples, acute and convalescent, were from the United States, Italy and Spain. T cells, B-cell-depleted T cells, or PBMCs supplied cDNA or gDNA.

Original handling: Scientists estimated how many nucleated cells there were by amplifying reference gene primers. Sequencing used immunoSEQ multiplex PCR; TCRdb keeps in-frame clones, though not all of them. The D gene and trimming were derived from the DNA, and the V and J assignments and clone size from that table. Among more than 90,000 clones listed, about 90% were seen once. CDR1 is SGHRS and CDR2 is YFSETQ in the germline V gene. V was pared by 4 bases and J by 0 bases, with 9 bases between. The CDR3 is made up of 14 amino acids. The genes are TRBV5-1 and TRBJ2-3; D is perhaps TRBD2 (6 bases). Sequenced material: peripheral blood. The source is a man between 65 and 79 years old who had recovered from COVID-19. CDR3 DNA: TGCGCCAGCAGCCTGACTAGTAGCACAGATACGCAGTATTTT. Its translation is CASSLTSSTDTQYF.